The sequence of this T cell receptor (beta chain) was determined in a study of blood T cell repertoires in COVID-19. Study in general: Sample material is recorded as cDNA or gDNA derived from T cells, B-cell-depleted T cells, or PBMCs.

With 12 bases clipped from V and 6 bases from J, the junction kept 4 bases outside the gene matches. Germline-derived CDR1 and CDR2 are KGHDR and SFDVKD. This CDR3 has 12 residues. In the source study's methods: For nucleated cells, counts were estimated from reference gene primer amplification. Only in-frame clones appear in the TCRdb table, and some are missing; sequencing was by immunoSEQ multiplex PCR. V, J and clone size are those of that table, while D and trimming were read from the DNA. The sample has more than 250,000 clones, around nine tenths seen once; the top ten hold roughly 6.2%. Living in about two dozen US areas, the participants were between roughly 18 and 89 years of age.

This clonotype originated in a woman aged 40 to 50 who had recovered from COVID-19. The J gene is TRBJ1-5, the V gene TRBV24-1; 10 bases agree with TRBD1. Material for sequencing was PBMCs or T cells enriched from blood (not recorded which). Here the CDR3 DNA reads TGTGCCGCCGGGACAGGGGTTCAGCCCCAGCATTTT. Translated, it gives CAAGTGVQPQHF.